This entry lists 22 T cell receptor beta chains sequenced from one sample in a study of T cells in Graves' hyperthyroidism and ophthalmopathy. Amplification targeted TCR beta CDR3 regions from RNA transcripts. A set of HTBI primers served as the primers for a first-round RT-PCR of the TCR CDR3. TCRdb processed the multiplex PCR reads anew with MiXCR; each CDR3 protein has one entry. The table includes about 680,000 distinct CDR3 sequences, around a third detected once. The sequenced sample consisted of blood. These receptors all stem from a woman aged 40 to 50 with Graves' hyperthyroidism.

This clonotype was seen repeatedly, ten times or more. The chain carries TRBV9 and TRBJ2-7, with TRBD2 matching 7 bases. J gave up 6 bases and V 1 base, and 4 bases lay outside the gene matches. Germline V lookup: CDR1 SGDLS, CDR2 YYNGEE. CDR3 size: 13 residues. CDR3 in amino acids: CASSVSSGGEQYF. In DNA, the CDR3 is TGTGCCAGCAGCGTATCCTCGGGGGGCGAGCAGTACTTC.

Concerning this clonotype: A junction end diverges from the germline sequence, so it may reflect a read error. The J gene is TRBJ1-6, the V gene TRBV7-9; D is uncertain. The CDR3 extends over 18 amino acids. Germline assignment: CDR1 SEHNR and CDR2 FQNEAQ (reference sequence). The CDR3 spells CASSQDYGTSSYNSPLHF. The CDR3 DNA sequence: TGCGCCAGCAGCCAAGATTACGGCACAAGCTCCTATAATTCACCCCTCCACTTT. The variable domain in full, completed from reference TRBV7-9 and TRBJ1-6, reads DTGVSQNPRHKITKRGQNVTFRCDPISEHNRLYWYRQTLGQGPEFLTYFQNEAQLEKSRLLSDRFSAERPKGSFSTLEIQRTEQGDSAMYLCASSQDYGTSSYNSPLHFGNGTRLTVT.

This clonotype was observed a handful of times. The chain has TRBV4-3 and TRBJ2-7; D assignment may be TRBD1 or TRBD2 (5 bases each). CDR1 and CDR2 from the germline V gene are LGHNA and YSLEER. The CDR3 length is 16 residues. Trimming cost V 0 bases and J 1 base, with 13 bases left between them. CDR3 bases: TGCGCCAGCAGCCAAGATGAGGGGACCCCATCCTACGAGCAGTACTTC. Translating gives CASSQDEGTPSYEQYF.

This clonotype showed up many times. The chain uses TRBV7-2 and TRBJ1-3; a weak D match, TRBD1 (5 bases). This CDR3 has 16 amino acids. Looked up from germline, CDR1 is SGHTA and CDR2 is FQGNSA. Trimming shortened V by 3 bases and J by 2 bases, and 14 bases separated the two germline ends. CDR3 bases: TGTGCCAGCAGCTTTGGGGCAAGGCGGACTGGAAACACCATATATTTT. Residues: CASSFGARRTGNTIYF.

The V call is TRBV7-6, the J call TRBJ2-3; possible D gene TRBD1, 5 bases. Germline assignment: CDR1 SGHVS and CDR2 FNYEAQ. Trimming took 5 bases from V and 6 from J, leaving 12 bases between them. The CDR3 is 13 amino acids. The CDR3 loop reads CASSEENRDTQYF. CDR3 DNA: TGTGCCAGCAGCGAAGAAAACAGGGATACGCAGTATTTT. The full variable domain, its missing parts supplied by reference TRBV7-6 and TRBJ2-3, is GAGVSQSPRYKVTKRGQDVALRCDPISGHVSLYWYRQALGQGPEFLTYFNYEAQQDKSGLPNDRFSAERPEGSISTLTIQRTEQRDSAMYRCASSEENRDTQYFGPGTRLTVL.

In nucleotides, the CDR3 is TGCGCCAGCAGCCGGCCGGGGCAGGCCCACGGCTACACCTTC. Translating gives CASSRPGQAHGYTF. The J gene is TRBJ1-2, the V gene TRBV5-1; D is perhaps TRBD1 (5 bases). Germline assignment: CDR1 SGHRS and CDR2 YFSETQ. Trimming removed 4 bases at V and 8 bases at J, with 18 bases between. This CDR3 is built from 14 residues.

This clonotype showed up just a few times. The chain carries TRBV2 and TRBJ1-5; no clear D gene. Germline values: CDR1 SNHLY, CDR2 FYNNEI. With 7 bases removed from V and 2 bases from J, the gap between germline ends came to 12 bases. CDR3 length equals 14 residues. CDR3 DNA: TGTGCCAGCATGAGCGAGGTGGGCAATCAGCCCCAGCATTTT. It is translated as CASMSEVGNQPQHF.

This clonotype was recorded many times. The chain links TRBV9 to TRBJ1-1; possibly TRBD1 for D (6 bases). Trimming removed 2 bases from V and 7 bases from J, with 15 bases in between. The germline V gene has CDR1 SGDLS and CDR2 YYNGEE. This CDR3 region has 14 residues. The chain's CDR3 is CASSVGGAQGEAFF. Here the CDR3 DNA reads TGTGCCAGCAGCGTGGGGGGCGCTCAGGGTGAAGCTTTCTTT.

The V gene is TRBV4-2, the J gene TRBJ2-7; 7 nucleotides agree with TRBD1. This CDR3 has 17 residues. The germline V gene encodes CDR1 LGHNA and CDR2 YNFKEQ. Losses at the gene ends were 0 bases for V and 5 bases for J; bases not matched to a gene: 13. CDR3 amino acids: CASSQDLETGNVNEQYF. The CDR3 DNA sequence: TGTGCCAGCAGCCAAGATCTGGAGACAGGGAACGTTAACGAGCAGTACTTC.

In regard to this clonotype: A much more abundant neighbour one base away suggests this may be a read error. The CDR3 carries no conserved terminal phenylalanine or tryptophan, so it likely arises from a read error. CDR3: CSAMVASGRQETQYL. CDR3 bases: TGCAGTGCTATGGTGGCTAGCGGGCGCCAAGAGACCCAGTACCTC. V and J are TRBV20-1 and TRBJ2-5, with 8 bases fitting TRBD2. The CDR3 length is 15 residues. Unmatched junction bases numbered 8, after V lost 4 bases and J lost 1 base. CDR1 DFQATT and CDR2 SNEGSKA come from the germline V gene (reference sequence).

The J gene is TRBJ2-6, the V gene TRBV19, with a weak D call TRBD1 (6 bases). The ends were cut back, 4 bases at V and 5 bases at J, with 15 bases in the middle. This CDR3 is 16 amino acids long. Germline-derived CDR1 and CDR2 are LNHDA and SQIVND (reference sequence). In DNA form, the CDR3 reads TGTGCCAGTAGTACCGGTCGCGACAGGAGGGCCAACGTCCTGACTTTC. This sequence encodes CASSTGRDRRANVLTF.

The chain is built from TRBV7-3 and TRBJ2-3; 15 bases line up with TRBD2. J gave up 6 bases and V 5 bases, and 3 bases lay outside the gene matches. Germline assignment: CDR1 SGHTA and CDR2 FQGTGA. The CDR3 is 15 amino acids. The CDR3 bases are TGTGCCAGCAGCATGGGACTAGCGGGGGGTGATACGCAGTATTTT. Translating gives CASSMGLAGGDTQYF.

This clonotype came up many times. The V and J genes are TRBV2 and TRBJ2-6; no reliable D call. Germline V gene lookup returns CDR1 SNHLY and CDR2 FYNNEI. V lost 7 bases and J 0 bases, leaving 16 bases between the germline ends. The CDR3 contains 17 residues. The CDR3 loop is CASNGPQASSGANVLTF. Written as DNA, the CDR3 is TGTGCCAGCAATGGACCGCAGGCAAGCTCTGGGGCCAACGTCCTGACTTTC. Combining the CDR3 with reference TRBV2 and TRBJ2-6 gives the whole variable domain EPEVTQTPSHQVTQMGQEVILRCVPISNHLYFYWYRQILGQKVEFLVSFYNNEISEKSEIFDDQFSVERPDGSNFTLKIRSTKLEDSAMYFCASNGPQASSGANVLTFGAGSRLTVL.

The rearrangement uses TRBV6-2 or TRBV6-3 and TRBJ1-5; TRBD1 is a possible D gene (5 bases). The germline CDR1 and CDR2 sequences are MNHEY and SVGEGT. The CDR3 totals 15 residues. V dropped 5 bases and J dropped 6 bases, with 17 bases sitting between them. CDR3 sequence (DNA): TGTGCCAGCAGTCGGGACGCCTGGGTCGGTCAGCCCCAGCATTTT. This translates into CASSRDAWVGQPQHF.

This clonotype was seen at least ten times. The chain employs TRBV7-2 and TRBJ1-5; no clear D gene. The CDR3 spans 15 residues. Germline values: CDR1 SGHTA, CDR2 FQGNSA. Trimming stripped 5 bases from V and 0 bases from J, with 11 bases between. The CDR3 spells CASSPGQSSNQPQHF. In DNA form, the CDR3 reads TGTGCCAGCAGCCCTGGGCAGAGTAGCAATCAGCCCCAGCATTTT.

This clonotype was recorded many times. The chain combines TRBV19 with TRBJ2-7; a possible D gene is TRBD1 (6 bases). V lost 9 bases and J lost 3, with 27 bases in between. The CDR3 loop spans 17 amino acids. The germline CDR1 and CDR2 sequences are LNHDA and SQIVND (reference sequence). The CDR3 nucleotides are TGTGCCAGCGGAGATGGAAGATCGGGGACACGGAACTACGAGCAGTACTTC. Protein sequence: CASGDGRSGTRNYEQYF.

V and J are TRBV20-1 and TRBJ1-5; unclear D gene. Germline CDR1 is DFQATT and CDR2 is SNEGSKA (reference sequence). V was shortened by 3 bases and J by 0 bases, with 15 bases between the two germline ends. This CDR3 comprises 16 residues. CDR3 DNA sequence: TGCAGTGCTAGCGAATTAAAGACCGATAGCAATCAGCCCCAGCATTTT. Translating gives CSASELKTDSNQPQHF.

The chain couples TRBV2 to TRBJ1-2; perhaps TRBD1 as D (5 bases). CDR1 SNHLY and CDR2 FYNNEI come from the germline V gene. The V end was cut by 4 bases, the J end by 7 bases, with 10 bases between. The CDR3 runs to 12 residues. This CDR3 reads CASSARAGGYTF. The CDR3 coding sequence is TGTGCCAGCAGTGCCAGGGCGGGTGGCTACACCTTC.

This clonotype was recorded a few times. This chain links TRBV15 with TRBJ2-7, with TRBD1 as a possible D gene (6 bases). V gave up 5 bases and J gave up 1 base, with 12 bases separating them. The length of the CDR3 is 14 residues. Germline CDR1 LNHNV, CDR2 YYDKDF (reference sequence). CDR3 sequence (DNA): TGTGCCACCAGCGGGTTACAGGGATCCTACGAGCAGTACTTC. Protein product: CATSGLQGSYEQYF.

This clonotype was picked up many times. V usage is TRBV7-2 and J usage is TRBJ2-7; 7 positions match TRBD2. The V segment lost 4 bases and the J segment 0 bases; nucleotides outside the gene matches: 12. Germline V gene sequence: CDR1 SGHTA, CDR2 FQGNSA. There are 17 residues in the CDR3. CDR3 sequence reads: CASSSPMGREPSYEQYF. The CDR3 nucleotides are TGTGCCAGCAGCTCCCCTATGGGGCGGGAGCCCTCCTACGAGCAGTACTTC. Based on the CDR3 plus reference TRBV7-2 and TRBJ2-7, the full variable domain is GAGVSQSPSNKVTEKGKDVELRCDPISGHTALYWYRQSLGQGLEFLIYFQGNSAPDKSGLPSDRFSAERTGGSVSTLTIQRTQQEDSAVYLCASSSPMGREPSYEQYFGPGTRLTVT.

The chain couples TRBV29-1 to TRBJ2-6; D not resolved. The CDR3 runs to 16 residues. V lost 1 base to trimming and J lost 2 bases, with 12 bases between them. Germline values: CDR1 SQVTM, CDR2 ANQGSEA. The CDR3 protein is CSVEVTENTGANVLTF. The DNA for the CDR3 is TGCAGCGTTGAAGTGACGGAGAACACTGGGGCCAACGTCCTGACTTTC.

The chain is built from TRBV29-1 and TRBJ1-2; TRBD1 matches at 8 bases. V shed 3 bases, J shed 5 bases, and the junction held 5 bases outside the gene matches. CDR1 is SQVTM and CDR2 is ANQGSEA in the germline V gene. The CDR3 runs 13 residues. The CDR3 DNA sequence: TGCAGCGTTGATACAGGGGGTGGTTATGGCTACACCTTC. This sequence encodes CSVDTGGGYGYTF.